These 10 T cell receptor beta chains came from one sample sequenced in a study of STAT3 mutations in large granular lymphocyte leukemia. Study-wide results and caveats: In T-cell large granular lymphocyte leukemia, about half of patients showed multiple immunodominant subclonotypes.

These TCRs are of unknown antigen specificity. Measured with immunoSEQ multiplex PCR; TCRdb has only the in-frame clones, and not every one. Of some 4,000 clones listed, 66% were seen once; the top ten hold around 70%. Specimen: peripheral blood mononuclear cells. The receptor source for this set is a man aged 60 to 75 with T-cell large granular lymphocyte leukemia. Some clones in this sample may be carry-over from other donors' samples.

This clone appeared a single time. J is TRBJ1-1 and V is TRBV30, with a weak D call TRBD1 (5 bases). The V end lost 0 bases, the J end lost 12 bases, and 14 bases lay between the germline ends. The CDR3 extends over 12 amino acids. Germline values: CDR1 GTSNPN, CDR2 SVGIG (reference sequence). As DNA, the CDR3 is TGTGCCTGGAGTGTCAATGAAAGGGGATCTTTCTTT. The encoded protein is CAWSVNERGSFF.

This clone has just a few counts. The chain carries TRBV6-6 and TRBJ1-1, with D hard to call. In germline, CDR1 is MNHNY, CDR2 SVGAGI (reference sequence). CDR3 length equals 12 residues. Trimming shortened V by 7 bases and J by 0 bases, and 6 bases separated the two germline ends. This CDR3 is CASKSLNTEAFF. The DNA for the CDR3 is TGTGCCAGCAAGTCGCTGAACACTGAAGCTTTCTTT.

The rearrangement links TRBV29-1 to TRBJ2-3; 7 nucleotides align to TRBD2. Germline CDR1 and CDR2: SQVTM and ANQGSEA. The length of the CDR3 is 14 residues. V shed 8 bases and J 2 bases; nucleotides not matched to a gene: 10. The CDR3 sequence: CSCRAGSNTDTQYF. CDR3 nucleotides: TGCAGCTGCAGAGCGGGGTCGAACACAGATACGCAGTATTTT.

The chain has TRBV30 and TRBJ2-5; tentatively, D is TRBD2 (6 bases). The V end was cut by 4 bases, the J end by 4 bases, with 13 bases between. CDR3 length equals 13 residues. Germline V gene lookup returns CDR1 GTSNPN and CDR2 SVGIG (reference sequence). The CDR3 region is CAWTPGRGETQYF. The CDR3, as DNA: TGTGCCTGGACTCCCGGGAGAGGAGAGACCCAGTACTTC. Together with reference TRBV30 and TRBJ2-5, the CDR3 gives the full variable domain: SQTIHQWPATLVQPVGSPLSLECTVEGTSNPNLYWYRQAAGRGLQLLFYSVGIGQISSEVPQNLSASRPQDRQFILSSKKLLLSDSGFYLCAWTPGRGETQYFGPGTRLLVL.

This chain joins TRBV5-1 and TRBJ2-7; the D is unclear. Deletions cut 0 bases from V and 6 bases from J, with 10 bases between. From germline, CDR1 is SGHRS and CDR2 YFSETQ. The CDR3 loop spans 13 amino acids. As DNA, the CDR3 is TGCGCCAGCAGCTTGGATCCGGGCGCCGAGCAGTACGTC. This encodes CASSLDPGAEQYV.

The V gene is TRBV4-1, the J gene TRBJ1-1; D not resolved. V lost 1 base to trimming and J lost 1 base, with 10 bases between them. The length of the CDR3 is 15 residues. Germline V gene lookup returns CDR1 MGHRA and CDR2 YSYEKL. CDR3 sequence reads: CASSQGLPGNTEAFF. The CDR3 DNA reads as TGCGCCAGCAGCCAAGGGCTTCCTGGGAACACTGAAGCTTTCTTT.

The rearrangement uses TRBV6-5 and TRBJ2-5; the match to TRBD2 covers 11 bases. V dropped 6 bases and J dropped 2; count of bases not matched to a gene: 5. The CDR3 contains 15 residues. Germline V gene lookup returns CDR1 MNHEY and CDR2 SVGAGI. The CDR3: CASRILAGGQETQYF. The CDR3, as DNA: TGTGCCAGCAGGATTCTAGCGGGGGGTCAAGAGACCCAGTACTTC.

There are a few counts of this clone. The genes are TRBV10-1 and TRBJ1-1; D call uncertain. The V end lost 5 bases, the J end lost 11 bases, and 12 bases lay between the germline ends. Germline V gene sequence: CDR1 WNHNN, CDR2 SYGVQD (reference sequence). The CDR3 covers 11 residues. The CDR3 region is CASSIGSWAFF. CDR3 DNA sequence: TGCGCCAGCAGTATAGGGTCCTGGGCTTTCTTT.

This rearrangement joins TRBV30 to TRBJ1-2; D is perhaps TRBD1 (5 bases). V lost 6 bases to trimming and J lost 7 bases, with 15 bases between them. The CDR3 runs to 12 residues. CDR1 GTSNPN and CDR2 SVGIG come from the germline V gene (reference sequence). This CDR3 reads CACRDLSGGYTF. The CDR3 DNA is TGTGCCTGCCGGGACCTTAGCGGTGGCTACACCTTC.

The V call is TRBV30, the J call TRBJ2-1; 8 nucleotides align to TRBD2. CDR1 GTSNPN and CDR2 SVGIG come from the germline V gene (reference sequence). V trimming: 0 bases; J trimming: 2 bases; junction bases outside the gene matches: 3. The CDR3 has 15 residues. CDR3 in amino acids: CAWSVAGVPYNEQFF. DNA of the CDR3: TGTGCCTGGAGTGTAGCGGGAGTCCCCTACAATGAGCAGTTCTTC.